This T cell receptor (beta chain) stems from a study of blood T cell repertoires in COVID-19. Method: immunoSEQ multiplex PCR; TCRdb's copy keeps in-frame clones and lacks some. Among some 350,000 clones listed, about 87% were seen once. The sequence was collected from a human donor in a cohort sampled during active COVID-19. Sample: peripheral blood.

In DNA form, the CDR3 reads TGTGCCAGCAGTGAATTCGGACAGGGGTTCGCCGGGGAGCTGTTTTTT. Encoded protein: CASSEFGQGFAGELFF. The chain couples TRBV6-1 to TRBJ2-2, with 9 bases lining up with TRBD1. From germline, CDR1 is MNHNS and CDR2 SASEGT. The CDR3 is made up of 16 amino acids. V was pared by 2 bases and J by 6 bases, with 7 bases of the junction left unmatched.